Sequencing of this T cell receptor (beta chain) was carried out in a study of T cells in Graves' hyperthyroidism and ophthalmopathy. The CDR3 regions of TCR beta were amplified from RNA transcripts. Using the HTBI primer set, a first-round RT-PCR was run on the TCR CDR3. MiXCR, applied by TCRdb to the multiplex PCR reads, yields one record per CDR3 protein. This table holds under 400,000 distinct CDR3 sequences, 15% to 20% found once. This clonotype has just a few counts. From germline, CDR1 is MDHEN and CDR2 SYDVKM. The junction had 11 bases not matched to a gene; V was cut back by 4 bases and J by 7 bases. The CDR3 is 16 residues long.

Sequencing was performed on blood. This TCR was recovered from a woman aged 50 to 60 with Graves' hyperthyroidism. J is TRBJ1-4 and V is TRBV28; 8 bases match TRBD1. This CDR3 is CASSSDRVSSSEKLFF. CDR3 nucleotides: TGTGCCAGCAGTTCGGACAGGGTTTCGTCCAGTGAAAAACTGTTTTTT.